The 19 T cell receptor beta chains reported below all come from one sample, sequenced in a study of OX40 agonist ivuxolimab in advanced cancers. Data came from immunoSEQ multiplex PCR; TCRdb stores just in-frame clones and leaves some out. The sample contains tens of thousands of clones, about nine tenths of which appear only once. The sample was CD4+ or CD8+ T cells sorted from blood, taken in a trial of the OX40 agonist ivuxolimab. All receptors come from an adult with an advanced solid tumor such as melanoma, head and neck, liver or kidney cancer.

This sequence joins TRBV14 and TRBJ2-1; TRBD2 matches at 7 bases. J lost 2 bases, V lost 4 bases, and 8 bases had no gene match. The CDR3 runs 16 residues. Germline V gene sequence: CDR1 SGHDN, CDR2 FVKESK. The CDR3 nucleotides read TGTGCCAGCAGCCTGATCTGGGGGGGTACCTACAATGAGCAGTTCTTC. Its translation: CASSLIWGGTYNEQFF.

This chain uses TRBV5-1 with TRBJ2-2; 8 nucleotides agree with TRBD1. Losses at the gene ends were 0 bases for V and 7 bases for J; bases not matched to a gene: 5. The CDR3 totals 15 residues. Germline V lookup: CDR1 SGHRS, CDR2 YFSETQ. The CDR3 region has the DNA TGCGCCAGCAGCTTGGCGGACAGGGTCGGCGGGGAGCTGTTTTTT. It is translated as CASSLADRVGGELFF.

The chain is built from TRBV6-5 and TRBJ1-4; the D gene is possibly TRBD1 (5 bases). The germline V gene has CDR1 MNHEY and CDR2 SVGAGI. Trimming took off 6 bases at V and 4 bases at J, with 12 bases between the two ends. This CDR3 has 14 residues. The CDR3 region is CASSRDSGNEKLFF. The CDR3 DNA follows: TGTGCCAGCAGCCGGGACTCCGGTAATGAAAAACTGTTTTTT.

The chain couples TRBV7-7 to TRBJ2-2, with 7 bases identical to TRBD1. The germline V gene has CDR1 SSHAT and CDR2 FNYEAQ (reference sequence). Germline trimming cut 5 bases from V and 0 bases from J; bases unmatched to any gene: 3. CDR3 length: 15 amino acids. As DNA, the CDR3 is TGTGCCAGCAGCCCGGACAGGACGAACACCGGGGAGCTGTTTTTT. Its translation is CASSPDRTNTGELFF.

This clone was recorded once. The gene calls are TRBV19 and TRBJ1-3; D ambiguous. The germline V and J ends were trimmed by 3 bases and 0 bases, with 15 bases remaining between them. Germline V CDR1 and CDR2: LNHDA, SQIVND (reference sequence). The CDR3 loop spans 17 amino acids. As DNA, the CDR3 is TGTGCCAGTAGTATGGGCCTACGTGGAGCCTCTGGAAACACCATATATTTT. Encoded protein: CASSMGLRGASGNTIYF.

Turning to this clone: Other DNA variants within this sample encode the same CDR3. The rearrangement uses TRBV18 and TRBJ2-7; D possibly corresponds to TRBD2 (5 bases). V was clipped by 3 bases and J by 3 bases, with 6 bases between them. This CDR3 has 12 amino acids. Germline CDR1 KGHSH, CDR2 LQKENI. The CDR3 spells CASSPGSYEQYF. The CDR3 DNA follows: TGTGCCAGCTCACCTGGGAGCTACGAGCAGTACTTC.

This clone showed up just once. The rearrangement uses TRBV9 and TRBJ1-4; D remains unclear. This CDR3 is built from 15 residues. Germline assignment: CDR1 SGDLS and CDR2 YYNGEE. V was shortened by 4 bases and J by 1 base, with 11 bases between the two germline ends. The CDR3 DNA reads TGTGCCAGCAGCCCCCGGCCACAAACTAATGAAAAACTGTTTTTT. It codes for CASSPRPQTNEKLFF.

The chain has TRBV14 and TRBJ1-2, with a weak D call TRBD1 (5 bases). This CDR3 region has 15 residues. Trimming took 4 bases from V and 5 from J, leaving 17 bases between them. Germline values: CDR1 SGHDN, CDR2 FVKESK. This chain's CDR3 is CASSPLTGTTYGYTF. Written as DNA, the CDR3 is TGTGCCAGCAGCCCCCTCACCGGGACCACTTATGGCTACACCTTC.

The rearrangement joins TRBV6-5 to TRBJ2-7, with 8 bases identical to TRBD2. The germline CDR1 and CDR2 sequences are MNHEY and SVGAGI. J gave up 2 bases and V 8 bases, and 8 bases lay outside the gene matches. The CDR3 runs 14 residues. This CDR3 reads CASQRGTDAYEQYF. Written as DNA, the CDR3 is TGTGCCAGCCAGCGGGGGACGGATGCCTACGAGCAGTACTTC.

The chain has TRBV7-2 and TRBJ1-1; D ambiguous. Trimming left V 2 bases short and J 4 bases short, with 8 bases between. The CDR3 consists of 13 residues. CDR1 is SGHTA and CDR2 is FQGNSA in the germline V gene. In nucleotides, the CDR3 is TGTGCCAGCAGCTTAACGGAATCCACTGAAGCTTTCTTT. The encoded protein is CASSLTESTEAFF.

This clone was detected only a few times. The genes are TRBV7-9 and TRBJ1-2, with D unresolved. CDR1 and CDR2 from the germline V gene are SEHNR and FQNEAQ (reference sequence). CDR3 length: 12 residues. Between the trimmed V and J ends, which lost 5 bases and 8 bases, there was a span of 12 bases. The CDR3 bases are TGTGCCAGCAGCGACGCATCGGGCGGCTACACCTTC. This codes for CASSDASGGYTF.

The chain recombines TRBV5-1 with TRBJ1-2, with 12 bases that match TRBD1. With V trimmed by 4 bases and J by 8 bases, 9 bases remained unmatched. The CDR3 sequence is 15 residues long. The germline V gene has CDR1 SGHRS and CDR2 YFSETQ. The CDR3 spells CASSPEGQGAAGYTF. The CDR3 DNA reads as TGCGCCAGCAGCCCCGAGGGACAGGGGGCTGCGGGCTACACCTTC. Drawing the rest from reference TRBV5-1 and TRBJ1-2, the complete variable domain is KAGVTQTPRYLIKTRGQQVTLSCSPISGHRSVSWYQQTPGQGLQFLFEYFSETQRNKGNFPGRFSGRQFSNSRSEMNVSTLELGDSALYLCASSPEGQGAAGYTFGSGTRLTVV.

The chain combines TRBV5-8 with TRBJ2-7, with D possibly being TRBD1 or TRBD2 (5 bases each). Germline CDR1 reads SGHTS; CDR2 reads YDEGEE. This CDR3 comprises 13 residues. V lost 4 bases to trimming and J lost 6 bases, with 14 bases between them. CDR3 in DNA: TGTGCCAGCAGCCGGGGACGGCTGTCCGAGCAGTACTTC. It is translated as CASSRGRLSEQYF.

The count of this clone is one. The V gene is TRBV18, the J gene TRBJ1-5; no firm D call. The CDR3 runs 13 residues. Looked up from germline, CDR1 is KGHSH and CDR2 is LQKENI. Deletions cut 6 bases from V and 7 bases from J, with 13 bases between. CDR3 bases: TGTGCCAGCTCGCCCGGGTCGGGGCAGCCCCAGCATTTT. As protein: CASSPGSGQPQHF.

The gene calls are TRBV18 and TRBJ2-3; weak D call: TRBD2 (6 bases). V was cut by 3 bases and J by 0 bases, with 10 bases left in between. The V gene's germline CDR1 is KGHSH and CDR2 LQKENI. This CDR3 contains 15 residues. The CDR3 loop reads CASSPGGASTDTQYF. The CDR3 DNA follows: TGTGCCAGCTCACCGGGCGGGGCCAGCACAGATACGCAGTATTTT.

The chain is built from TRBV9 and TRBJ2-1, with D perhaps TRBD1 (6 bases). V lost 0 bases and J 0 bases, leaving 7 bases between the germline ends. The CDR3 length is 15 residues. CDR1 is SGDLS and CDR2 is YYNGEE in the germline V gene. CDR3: CASSVGGGSYNEQFF. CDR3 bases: TGTGCCAGCAGCGTAGGAGGGGGCTCCTACAATGAGCAGTTCTTC.

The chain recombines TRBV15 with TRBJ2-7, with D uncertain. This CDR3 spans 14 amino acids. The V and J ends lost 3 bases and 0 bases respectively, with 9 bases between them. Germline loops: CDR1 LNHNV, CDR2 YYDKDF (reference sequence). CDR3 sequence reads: CATSSTTSSYEQYF. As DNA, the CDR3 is TGTGCCACCAGCAGTACTACAAGCTCCTACGAGCAGTACTTC.

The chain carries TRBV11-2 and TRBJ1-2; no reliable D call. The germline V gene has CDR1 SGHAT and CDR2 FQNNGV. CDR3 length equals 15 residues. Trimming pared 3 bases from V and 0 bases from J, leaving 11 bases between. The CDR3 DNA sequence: TGTGCCAGCAGCTTCTCCGGCAGAACTAACTATGGCTACACCTTC. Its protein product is CASSFSGRTNYGYTF.

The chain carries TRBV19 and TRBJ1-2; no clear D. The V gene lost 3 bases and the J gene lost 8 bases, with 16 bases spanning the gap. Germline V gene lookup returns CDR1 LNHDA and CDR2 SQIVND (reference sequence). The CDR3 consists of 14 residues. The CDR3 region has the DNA TGTGCCAGTAGTATGAACTCCGGTCCTGGGGGCTACACCTTC. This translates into CASSMNSGPGGYTF.